The T cell receptor (beta chain) described here comes from a study of blood T cell repertoires in COVID-19. Study at large: Samples of COVID-19 (acute and convalescent) were obtained from the United States, Italy and Spain. T cells, B-cell-depleted T cells, or PBMCs provided the cDNA or gDNA that served as material.

The V segment lost 5 bases and the J segment 1 base; nucleotides outside the gene matches: 2. The CDR3 covers 12 residues. Looked up from germline, CDR1 is GTSNPN and CDR2 is SVGIG (reference sequence). The method was immunoSEQ multiplex PCR; TCRdb's version includes in-frame clones alone and lacks a portion of them. The sample comprises about 84,000 clones, 65% to 85% of which are singletons, and about 14% rests with the top ten. The rearrangement uses TRBV30 and TRBJ2-7; 7 bases align to TRBD1. The sample was peripheral blood. The sequence came from a woman older than 75 with acute or convalescent COVID-19. The CDR3 nucleotides read TGTGCCTGGGGACAGGTTTCCTACGAGCAGTACTTC. The encoded protein is CAWGQVSYEQYF.